This TCR beta chain originates from a study of beta chain features in type 1 diabetes. In the study overall: Cells sorted and examined across all samples totaled approximately 110 million.

The V gene's germline CDR1 is SGHTA and CDR2 FQGNSA. V shed 0 bases and J shed 6 bases, with 5 bases lying between them. CDR3 length equals 12 residues. General study findings and limits: Equally in patients and controls, PCR might preferentially amplify shorter templates. Across all four CD4+ subsets, people with type 1 diabetes showed modestly shorter TCRB CDR3s.

Investigators reverse transcribed all isolated RNA, so they sequenced expressed TCRB transcripts. Using immunoSEQ multiplex PCR, the repertoire was profiled, and TCRdb retains in-frame clones only, with some absent. The sample lists approximately 600,000 clones; around an eighth were seen once. On this clone itself: Antigen specificity is unknown.

The receptor was isolated from a young man with type 1 diabetes. Sequenced: naive CD4+ T cells from blood. The rearrangement uses TRBV7-2 and TRBJ2-5; D not certain. The CDR3 DNA reads TGTGCCAGCAGCTTAGCGCAAAAGACCCAGTACTTC. Translated: CASSLAQKTQYF.